This T cell receptor (beta chain) originates from a study of metastatic and nonmetastatic thyroid tumors. This clone has a count of ten or more. The V end lost 3 bases, the J end lost 5 bases, and 17 bases lay between the germline ends. CDR3 size: 16 residues. No patient received treatment before thyroid surgery. TCRdb re-called the PCR reads with MiXCR. The sample carries some 41,000 clones, 3.2% recorded once. The chain couples TRBV12-3 or TRBV12-4 to TRBJ2-1; D is possibly TRBD2 (5 bases). Sample: blood. This receptor was identified in a female donor with papillary thyroid cancer or a benign thyroid nodule (not recorded which). Some clones in this sample may be carry-over from other donors' samples. The CDR3 nucleotides are TGTGCCAGCAGTTTGGTGGTCGGACTTGGGGACAATGAGCAGTTCTTC. Protein product: CASSLVVGLGDNEQFF.